This T cell receptor beta chain was sequenced during a study of cytomegalovirus exposure and HLA in healthy donors. The overall study: The approximately 130 validation repertoires and the roughly 670 first-cohort repertoires shared a platform, a later analysis reported.

Assay used: immunoSEQ multiplex PCR; TCRdb lists only in-frame clones, some missing. The sample includes some 78,000 clones, about 96% of them seen just once. Notes on the study in general: Reported performance of the classifier showed diagnosis of cytomegalovirus status with high specificity and sensitivity. Most observed TCR sequences were rare, whereas some public TCRs were detected in many donors. It was approximately 150 TCR beta chains that were listed as cytomegalovirus-associated.

As regards this clone: Its antigen is undetermined.

Per germline, CDR1 LNHDA and CDR2 SQIVND (reference sequence). The CDR3 is 14 residues long. Trimming removed 6 bases from V and 8 bases from J, with 19 bases in between. The sequence derives from a young man in good health and CMV-seropositive. This chain connects TRBV19 to TRBJ1-1; D is possibly TRBD1 (6 bases). The sample taken for sequencing was PBMCs. The CDR3 DNA is TGTGCCAGTAGCTCTGGCGGGGGGCTCAGGGAAGCTTTCTTT. Its protein product is CASSSGGGLREAFF.